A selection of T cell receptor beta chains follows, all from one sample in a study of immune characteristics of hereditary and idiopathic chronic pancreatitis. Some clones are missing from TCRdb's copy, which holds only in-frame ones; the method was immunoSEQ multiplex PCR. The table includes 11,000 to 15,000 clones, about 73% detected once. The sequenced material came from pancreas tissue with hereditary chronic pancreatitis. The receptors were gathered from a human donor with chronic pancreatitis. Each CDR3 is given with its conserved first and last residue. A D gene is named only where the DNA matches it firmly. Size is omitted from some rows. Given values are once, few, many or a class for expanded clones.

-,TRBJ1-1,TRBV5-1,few,TGCGCCAGCACCTCGGCGGGGGCGATGAACACTGAAGCTTTCTTT,CASTSAGAMNTEAFF
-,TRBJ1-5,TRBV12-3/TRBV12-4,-,TGTGCCAGCACCCAGGATTGGGGGCAGCCCCAGCATTTT,CASTQDWGQPQHF
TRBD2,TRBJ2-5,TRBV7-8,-,TGTGCCAGCAGCCGAGCCGGGACTAGCCTTGGCGAGACCCAGTACTTC,CASSRAGTSLGETQYF
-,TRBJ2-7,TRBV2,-,TGTGCCAGCAGGGCTGGGAGGCAGATCGAGCAGTACTTC,CASRAGRQIEQYF
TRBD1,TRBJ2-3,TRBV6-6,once,TGTGCCAGCGTCCGGGACAGGGGCACAGATACGCAGTATTTT,CASVRDRGTDTQYF
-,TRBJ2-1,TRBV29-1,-,TGCAGCGTTGATCTAGCGCCGATCAATGAGCAGTTCTTC,CSVDLAPINEQFF
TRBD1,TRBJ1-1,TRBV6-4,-,TGTGCCAGCAAAAGGGACAGCGGAGGGGGCACTGAAGCTTTCTTT,CASKRDSGGGTEAFF
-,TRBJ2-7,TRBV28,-,TGTGCCAGCAGTTTTGGGGGAGACTCGGACGAGCAGTACTTC,CASSFGGDSDEQYF
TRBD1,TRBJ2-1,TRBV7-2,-,TGTGCCAGCAGCCCCCGACAGGGGGCGCGAAATGAGCAGTTCTTC,CASSPRQGARNEQFF
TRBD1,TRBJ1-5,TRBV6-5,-,TGTGCCAGCAGTTCAGGGGACAGGGCTTATCAGCCCCAGCATTTT,CASSSGDRAYQPQHF
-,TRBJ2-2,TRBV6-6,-,TGTGCCAGCAGTTACCATAGTAGCGGAACAGGGGAGCTGTTTTTT,CASSYHSSGTGELFF
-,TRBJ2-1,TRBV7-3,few,TGTGCCAGCAGCATAGACAGAGATGAGCAGTTCTTC,CASSIDRDEQFF
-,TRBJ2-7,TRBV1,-,TGCACCAGCAGTCAAGGGTCAAGCGGGAGGCACGCCTACGAGCAGTACTTC,CTSSQGSSGRHAYEQYF
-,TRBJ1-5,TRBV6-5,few,TGTGCCAGCAGTTCCTCATCGGGGGGGCAGAGTCAGCCCCAGCATTTT,CASSSSSGGQSQPQHF
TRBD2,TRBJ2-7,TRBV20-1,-,TGCAGTGCTATTGAGCGGGAGGCCTACGAGCAGTACTTC,CSAIEREAYEQYF
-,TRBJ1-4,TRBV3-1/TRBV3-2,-,TGTGCCAGCAGCCAAGGGTCTCTTGATGAAAAACTGTTTTTT,CASSQGSLDEKLFF
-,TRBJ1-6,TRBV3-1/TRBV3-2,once,TGTGCCAGCAGCCAAGGGGGGCCCCCCCTCCACTTT,CASSQGGPPLHF
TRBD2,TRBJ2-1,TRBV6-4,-,TGTGCCAGCAGTGACGGGACTAGCGGGTACAATGAGCAGTTCTTC,CASSDGTSGYNEQFF
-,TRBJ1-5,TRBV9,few,TGTGCCAGCAGCTACGGGTTGCAGCCCCAGCATTTT,CASSYGLQPQHF
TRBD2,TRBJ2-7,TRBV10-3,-,TGTGCCATCAGTAGCGGGAGTTCCTACGAGCAGTACTTC,CAISSGSSYEQYF
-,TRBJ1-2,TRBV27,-,TGTGCCAGCAGTTTATCTGCAATAGCAGGGAATGGCTACACCTTC,CASSLSAIAGNGYTF
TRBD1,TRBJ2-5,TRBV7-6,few,TGTGCCAGCAGCTATCTTCCCGGGACAGAAGAGACCCAGTACTTC,CASSYLPGTEETQYF
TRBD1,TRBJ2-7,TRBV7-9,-,TGTGCCAGCAGCTTAGGGGGACAGGGGGCCTACGAGCAGTACTTC,CASSLGGQGAYEQYF
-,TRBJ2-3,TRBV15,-,TGTGCCACCAGCTCCCAGGGCCTCATCACAGATACGCAGTATTTT,CATSSQGLITDTQYF
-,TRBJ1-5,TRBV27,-,TGTGCCAGCAGTAGGGACCCAGCTAGCAATCAGCCCCAGCATTTT,CASSRDPASNQPQHF
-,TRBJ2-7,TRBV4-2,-,TGTGCCAGCAGCCGAGGGACTGTGGCCTACGAGCAGTACTTC,CASSRGTVAYEQYF
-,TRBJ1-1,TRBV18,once,TGTGCCAGCTCACCGGGAACGGCGCAAGAAGCTTTCTTT,CASSPGTAQEAFF
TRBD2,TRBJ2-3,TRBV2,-,TGTGCCAGGGGGACTAGCGGGAGGGCCACAGATACGCAGTATTTT,CARGTSGRATDTQYF
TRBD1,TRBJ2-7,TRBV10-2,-,TGCGCCAGCAGTCAATCCGGGACAGTCGTAACCGAGCAGTACTTC,CASSQSGTVVTEQYF
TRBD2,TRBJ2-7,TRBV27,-,TGTGCCAGCAGTGGGACTAGCGGGAGGGAGAGCGAGCAGTACTTC,CASSGTSGRESEQYF
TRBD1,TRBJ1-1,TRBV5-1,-,TGCGCCAGCAGCGTCGGGACAGCATGGACTGAAGCTTTCTTT,CASSVGTAWTEAFF
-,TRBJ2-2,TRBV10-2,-,TGCGCCAGCAGTGGGGGAACGAACACCGGGGAGCTGTTTTTT,CASSGGTNTGELFF
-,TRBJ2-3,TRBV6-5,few,TGTGCCAGCAGTTATTCCGGGACCTCTTTCACAGATACGCAGTATTTT,CASSYSGTSFTDTQYF
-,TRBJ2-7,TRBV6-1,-,TGTGCCAGCAGTGAAGCGCCTGAGGGCGAGCAGTACTTC,CASSEAPEGEQYF
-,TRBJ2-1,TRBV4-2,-,TGTGCCAGCAGCCAAGATGAGGGGGGGGGAAACAATGAGCAGTTCTTC,CASSQDEGGGNNEQFF
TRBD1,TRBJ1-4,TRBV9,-,TGTGCCAGCAGCGGTCGTACAGGGGCGGCTAATGAAAAACTGTTTTTT,CASSGRTGAANEKLFF
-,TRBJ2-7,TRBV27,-,TGTGCCAGCAGTTCCCCTGGGGGGGCGACCTACGAGCAGTACTTC,CASSSPGGATYEQYF
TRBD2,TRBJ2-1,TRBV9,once,TGTGCCAGCAGCCCTCAGGGACTAGTAGGTAATGGAGAGCAGTTCTTC,CASSPQGLVGNGEQFF
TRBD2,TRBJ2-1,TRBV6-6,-,TGTGCCAGCAGTCCTCCGAGACTAGCGGGGGGCTCCTACAATGAGCAGTTCTTC,CASSPPRLAGGSYNEQFF
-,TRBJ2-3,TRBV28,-,TGTGCCAGCAGGACCCGTGGACCCACAGATACGCAGTATTTT,CASRTRGPTDTQYF
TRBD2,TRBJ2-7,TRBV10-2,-,TGCGCCAGCAGTGCCGTCCGGACTAGCGGGACTACCTACGAGCAGTACTTC,CASSAVRTSGTTYEQYF
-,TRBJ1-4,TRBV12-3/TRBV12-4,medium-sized,TGTGCCAGCAGTTTAGCGACAAATGAAAAACTGTTTTTT,CASSLATNEKLFF
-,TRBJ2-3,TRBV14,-,TGTGCCAGCAGCCAAGATCCGGCTAGCCCTTACACAGATACGCAGTATTTT,CASSQDPASPYTDTQYF
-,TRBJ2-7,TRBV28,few,TGTGCCAGCAGTTTGTATTACCGGGACACACTTACCTACGAGCAGTACTTC,CASSLYYRDTLTYEQYF
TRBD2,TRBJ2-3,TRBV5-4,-,TGTGCCAGCAGCTTGGGACTAGCAACCCTAACAGATACGCAGTATTTT,CASSLGLATLTDTQYF
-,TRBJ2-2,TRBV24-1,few,TGTGCCACCAGGCAGTCGAACACCGGGGAGCTGTTTTTT,CATRQSNTGELFF
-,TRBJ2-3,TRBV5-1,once,TGCGCCAGCAGCCCGGTGACTAGACTAGGGGGGGATACGCAGTATTTT,CASSPVTRLGGDTQYF
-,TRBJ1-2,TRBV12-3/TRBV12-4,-,TGTGCCAGCAGTCCGACGCCAGGTTACGGCTACACCTTC,CASSPTPGYGYTF
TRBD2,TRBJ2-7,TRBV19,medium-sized,TGTGCCAGCAACTTTGGGCTAGCGGGAGCCTACGAGCAGTACTTC,CASNFGLAGAYEQYF
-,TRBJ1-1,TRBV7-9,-,TGTGCCAGCAGCTTAATGGGATTCACTGAAGCTTTCTTT,CASSLMGFTEAFF
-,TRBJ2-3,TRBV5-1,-,TGCGCCAGCAGCCCTGAGGTGACAGATACGCAGTATTTT,CASSPEVTDTQYF